One sample yielded the 3 T cell receptor beta chains listed below, sequenced in a study of cytomegalovirus exposure and HLA in healthy donors. PCR amplification relied on 60 Vbeta primers (plus 13 Jbeta primers). This table comes from immunoSEQ multiplex PCR, and its TCRdb copy is limited to in-frame clones, with some not included. The sample contains tens of thousands of clones, approximately 80% of which appear only once. Source material: PBMCs. The receptor set was obtained from a woman younger than 35 in good health and CMV-seronegative.

The J gene is TRBJ1-1, the V gene TRBV7-9; tentatively, D is TRBD1 (6 bases). Between the trimmed V and J ends, which lost 4 bases and 11 bases, there was a span of 14 bases. CDR1 SEHNR and CDR2 FQNEAQ come from the germline V gene (reference sequence). CDR3 length equals 12 residues. For the CDR3, the DNA is TGTGCCAGCAGCTGGTCGTCAGGGGACGCTTTCTTT. Translated: CASSWSSGDAFF. Drawing the rest from reference TRBV7-9 and TRBJ1-1, the complete variable domain is DTGVSQNPRHKITKRGQNVTFRCDPISEHNRLYWYRQTLGQGPEFLTYFQNEAQLEKSRLLSDRFSAERPKGSFSTLEIQRTEQGDSAMYLCASSWSSGDAFFGQGTRLTVV.

This clone has only one observation. The chain employs TRBV29-1 and TRBJ2-7; D unresolved. CDR1 is SQVTM and CDR2 is ANQGSEA in the germline V gene. V was clipped by 6 bases and J by 0 bases, with 9 bases between them. This CDR3 has 12 amino acids. Here the CDR3 DNA reads TGCAGCGTCACGACTGTCTCCTACGAGCAGTACTTC. Translation gives CSVTTVSYEQYF.

This clone has just one count. The chain's CDR3 is CASSDGSSGNTIYF. DNA for the CDR3: TGTGCCAGCAGTGATGGGAGCTCTGGAAACACCATATATTTT. J is TRBJ1-3 and V is TRBV6-1; D remains ambiguous. This CDR3 has 14 amino acids. Per germline, CDR1 MNHNS and CDR2 SASEGT. Trimming cost V 3 bases and J 0 bases, with 6 bases left between them.